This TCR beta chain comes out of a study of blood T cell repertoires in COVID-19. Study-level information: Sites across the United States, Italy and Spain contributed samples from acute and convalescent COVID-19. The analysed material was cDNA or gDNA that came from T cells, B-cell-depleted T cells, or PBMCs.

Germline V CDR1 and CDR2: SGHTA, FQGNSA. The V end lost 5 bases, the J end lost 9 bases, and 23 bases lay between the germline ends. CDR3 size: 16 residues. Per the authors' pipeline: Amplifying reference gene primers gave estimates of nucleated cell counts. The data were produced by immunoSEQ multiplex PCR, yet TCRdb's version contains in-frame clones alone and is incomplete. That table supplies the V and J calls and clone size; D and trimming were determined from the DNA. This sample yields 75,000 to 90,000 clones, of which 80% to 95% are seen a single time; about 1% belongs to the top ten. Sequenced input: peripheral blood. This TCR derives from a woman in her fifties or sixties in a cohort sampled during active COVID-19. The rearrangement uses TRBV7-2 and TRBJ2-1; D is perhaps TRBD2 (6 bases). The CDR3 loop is CASSRTPGPNGGEQFF. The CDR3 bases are TGTGCCAGCAGCCGTACCCCTGGCCCTAACGGGGGTGAGCAGTTCTTC.